One and the same sample provided the 19 T cell receptor beta chains below, sequenced in a study of T cells after yellow fever vaccination. MiXCR was run by TCRdb on the 5' RACE reads, yielding one entry per CDR3 protein. The profile shows more than 95,000 distinct CDR3 sequences, approximately 14% of them singletons. This specimen consisted of CD8+ T cells sorted from PBMCs, obtained 5 days after the yellow fever booster vaccination. Receptors originate from a man younger than 35 who received the YFV17D yellow fever vaccine.

The V call is TRBV7-9, the J call TRBJ2-7; D unclear. The CDR3 covers 16 residues. In germline, CDR1 is SEHNR, CDR2 FQNEAQ (reference sequence). The V end was cut by 1 base, the J end by 2 bases, with 15 bases between. The CDR3 sequence is CASSLGSIPSPYEQYF. The CDR3 nucleotides are TGTGCCAGCAGCTTAGGTTCAATCCCGAGTCCCTACGAGCAGTACTTC.

This clonotype was observed a few times. The V call is TRBV4-1, the J call TRBJ2-2, with D possibly being TRBD1 (5 bases). CDR1 and CDR2 (germline): MGHRA, YSYEKL. V lost 8 bases and J lost 5, with 12 bases in between. The CDR3 sequence is 13 residues long. CDR3 region: CASAPSGTGELFF. CDR3 DNA sequence: TGCGCCAGCGCCCCCTCAGGGACCGGGGAGCTGTTTTTT.

This clonotype was seen many times. The chain has TRBV27 and TRBJ2-1; TRBD1 is a possible D gene (6 bases). This CDR3 is built from 14 residues. Germline lookup yields CDR1 MNHEY and CDR2 SMNVEV (reference sequence). V lost 5 bases and J 6 bases, leaving 14 bases between the germline ends. CDR3: CASSRDTQINEQFF. CDR3 nucleotide sequence: TGTGCCAGCAGTCGGGACACCCAGATCAATGAGCAGTTCTTC.

V usage is TRBV19 and J usage is TRBJ2-3; 10 nucleotides agree with TRBD2. The CDR3 length is 16 residues. Per the germline V gene, CDR1 is LNHDA and CDR2 is SQIVND (reference sequence). Trimming at V came to 5 bases and at J to 3 bases, leaving 8 bases not matched to a gene. CDR3 DNA sequence: TGTGCCAGTAGTGAGGGACTAGCGAGCGGGACAGATACGCAGTATTTT. Protein product: CASSEGLASGTDTQYF. Using reference TRBV19 and TRBJ2-3 for the parts outside the CDR3, the full variable domain is DGGITQSPKYLFRKEGQNVTLSCEQNLNHDAMYWYRQDPGQGLRLIYYSQIVNDFQKGDIAEGYSVSREKKESFPLTVTSAQKNPTAFYLCASSEGLASGTDTQYFGPGTRLTVL.

The chain carries TRBV7-2 and TRBJ2-1, with a tentative D call TRBD1 (6 bases). Germline V gene data show CDR1 as SGHTA and CDR2 as FQGNSA. Between the trimmed V and J ends, which lost 4 bases and 3 bases, there was a span of 7 bases. This CDR3 comprises 13 residues. CDR3 DNA: TGTGCCAGCAGCTGGGACAACTACAATGAGCAGTTCTTC. It translates to CASSWDNYNEQFF.

V and J are TRBV12-3 or TRBV12-4 and TRBJ2-5; 15 bases match TRBD2. The CDR3 extends over 14 amino acids. With 8 bases clipped from V and 2 bases from J, the junction kept 0 bases outside the gene matches. CDR3 in amino acids: CASGTSGGQETQYF. CDR3 sequence (DNA): TGTGCCAGCGGGACTAGCGGGGGGCAAGAGACCCAGTACTTC.

This clonotype occurred a few times. The chain couples TRBV6-2 or TRBV6-3 to TRBJ1-1; D is ambiguous. V dropped 4 bases and J dropped 0 bases, with 9 bases sitting between them. CDR3 length: 14 amino acids. CDR1 is MNHEY and CDR2 is SVGEGT in the germline V gene. The CDR3 sequence: CASSFGNLNTEAFF. CDR3 sequence (DNA): TGTGCCAGCAGTTTTGGGAACTTGAACACTGAAGCTTTCTTT.

The rearrangement uses TRBV6-2 or TRBV6-3 and TRBJ2-1; TRBD2 agrees at 14 bases. Germline trimming cut 0 bases from V and 9 bases from J; bases unmatched to any gene: 4. Per germline, CDR1 MNHEY and CDR2 SVGEGT. The CDR3 loop spans 16 amino acids. The CDR3, as DNA: TGTGCCAGCAGTTACTCGACTAGCGGGGGGGAAATTGAGCAGTTCTTC. It translates to CASSYSTSGGEIEQFF.

The rearrangement uses TRBV4-3 and TRBJ2-7; D remains ambiguous. Trimming pared 0 bases from V and 0 bases from J, leaving 6 bases between. This CDR3 is 14 amino acids long. The V gene's germline CDR1 is LGHNA and CDR2 YSLEER. The CDR3 sequence: CASSQDLGSYEQYF. The DNA of the CDR3 is TGCGCCAGCAGCCAAGATTTGGGCTCCTACGAGCAGTACTTC.

J is TRBJ2-7 and V is TRBV5-4, with a weak D call TRBD2 (5 bases). This CDR3 region has 14 residues. Trimming left V 2 bases short and J 4 bases short, with 13 bases between. Germline CDR1 and CDR2: SGHNT and YYREEE (reference sequence). Here the CDR3 reads CASSFPGIPYEQYV. DNA of the CDR3: TGTGCCAGCAGCTTCCCGGGAATACCGTACGAGCAGTACGTC.

This clonotype was found once. The chain combines TRBV6-5 with TRBJ2-1, with TRBD2 matching 13 bases. V dropped 8 bases and J dropped 5; count of bases not matched to a gene: 6. From germline, CDR1 is MNHEY and CDR2 SVGAGI. This CDR3 contains 15 residues. CDR3 amino acids: CASQILAGGDNEQFF. As DNA, the CDR3 is TGTGCCAGCCAGATACTAGCGGGGGGGGACAATGAGCAGTTCTTC.

J is TRBJ2-1 and V is TRBV12-3 or TRBV12-4; tentative D call: TRBD2 (7 bases). The CDR3 loop spans 16 amino acids. The V end lost 7 bases, the J end lost 9 bases, and 25 bases lay between the germline ends. Here the CDR3 reads CASTPSGGRGYSEQFF. CDR3 bases: TGTGCCAGCACCCCTTCCGGGGGGCGAGGGTATAGTGAGCAGTTCTTC.

This chain uses TRBV7-9 with TRBJ2-7; either TRBD1 or TRBD2 may supply D (5 bases each). Looked up from germline, CDR1 is SEHNR and CDR2 is FQNEAQ (reference sequence). The CDR3 loop spans 15 amino acids. Trimming removed 5 bases from V and 4 bases from J, with 18 bases in between. The CDR3 protein is CASSPVRGKGYEQYV. The CDR3 DNA follows: TGTGCCAGCAGCCCAGTGAGGGGAAAAGGTTACGAGCAGTACGTC.

This clonotype came up a few times. This chain joins TRBV27 and TRBJ2-1, with TRBD2 identical over 7 bases. Looked up from germline, CDR1 is MNHEY and CDR2 is SMNVEV (reference sequence). The CDR3 extends over 12 amino acids. The ends lost 3 bases at V and 9 bases at J; junction bases unmatched: 2. CDR3 sequence reads: CASSFRGVEQFF. Written as DNA, the CDR3 is TGTGCCAGCAGTTTCCGGGGGGTTGAGCAGTTCTTC.

The chain joins TRBV24-1 to TRBJ2-7; D remains unclear. Trimming stripped 6 bases from V and 12 bases from J, with 11 bases between. The germline V gene encodes CDR1 KGHDR and CDR2 SFDVKD. The CDR3 spans 10 residues. In DNA form, the CDR3 reads TGTGCCACCAGTAACGTCCGGCGGTACGTC. Protein product: CATSNVRRYV.

A few counts support this clonotype. V is TRBV7-9 and J is TRBJ2-2; D gene uncertain. V lost 5 bases, J lost 6 bases, and 19 bases lay in between. This CDR3 has 16 residues. The germline V gene has CDR1 SEHNR and CDR2 FQNEAQ (reference sequence). The CDR3 sequence: CASSPVPSRSPGELFF. The CDR3 DNA reads as TGTGCCAGCAGCCCAGTCCCCAGCAGGAGCCCCGGGGAGCTGTTTTTT.

This clonotype was counted only a few times. V gene TRBV6-5 combines with J gene TRBJ2-5, with 12 bases fitting TRBD2. Germline V gene sequence: CDR1 MNHEY, CDR2 SVGAGI. CDR3 length equals 16 residues. Losses at the gene ends were 6 bases for V and 4 bases for J; bases not matched to a gene: 9. As DNA, the CDR3 is TGTGCCAGCAGGGACCGACTAGCGGGGGAGCGAGAGACCCAGTACTTC. Translating gives CASRDRLAGERETQYF.

This clonotype has a handful of counts. The rearrangement uses TRBV7-6 and TRBJ2-1; a weak D match, TRBD2 (6 bases). CDR3 length: 15 residues. V lost 3 bases to trimming and J lost 1 base, with 10 bases between them. The germline V gene has CDR1 SGHVS and CDR2 FNYEAQ. The CDR3 is CASSLEGISYNEQFF. In DNA form, the CDR3 reads TGTGCCAGCAGCTTGGAGGGGATATCCTACAATGAGCAGTTCTTC.

The chain has TRBV15 and TRBJ1-5; D remains unclear. The CDR3 length is 16 residues. Germline assignment: CDR1 LNHNV and CDR2 YYDKDF (reference sequence). Between the trimmed V and J ends, which lost 0 bases and 1 base, there was a span of 10 bases. DNA for the CDR3: TGTGCCACCAGCAGAGATTTCGGACGGAGCAATCAGCCCCAGCATTTT. It encodes CATSRDFGRSNQPQHF.